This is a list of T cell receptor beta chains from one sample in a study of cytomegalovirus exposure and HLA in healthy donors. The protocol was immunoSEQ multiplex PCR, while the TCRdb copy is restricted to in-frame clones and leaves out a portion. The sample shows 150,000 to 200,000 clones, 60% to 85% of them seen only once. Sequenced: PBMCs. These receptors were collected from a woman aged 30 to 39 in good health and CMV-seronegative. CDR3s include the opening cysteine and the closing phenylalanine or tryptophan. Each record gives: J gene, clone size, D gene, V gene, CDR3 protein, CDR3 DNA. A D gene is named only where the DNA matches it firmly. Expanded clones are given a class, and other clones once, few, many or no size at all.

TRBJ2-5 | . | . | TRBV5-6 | CASSRDFETQYF | TGTGCCAGCAGTCGGGACTTCGAGACCCAGTACTTC
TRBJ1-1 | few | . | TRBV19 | CASSDRNLPEAFF | TGTGCCAGTAGTGACAGGAACCTTCCTGAAGCTTTCTTT
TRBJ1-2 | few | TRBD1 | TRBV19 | CASRGQGRNYGYTF | TGTGCCAGTAGGGGACAGGGTAGAAACTATGGCTACACCTTC
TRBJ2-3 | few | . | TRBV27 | CASSLSGQGGADTQYF | TGTGCCAGCAGTTTATCGGGGCAGGGTGGCGCAGATACGCAGTATTTT
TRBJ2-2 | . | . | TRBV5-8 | CASSLAGQNTGELFF | TGTGCCAGCAGCTTGGCCGGACAGAACACCGGGGAGCTGTTTTTT
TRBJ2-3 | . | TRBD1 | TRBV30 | CAWTGGGYTQYF | TGTGCCTGGACAGGGGGTGGATATACGCAGTATTTT
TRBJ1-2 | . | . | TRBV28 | CASSLFSGGSYTF | TGTGCCAGCAGTTTATTTTCCGGGGGTAGCTACACCTTC
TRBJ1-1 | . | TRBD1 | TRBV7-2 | CASSSQGVNTEAFF | TGTGCCAGCAGCTCCCAGGGGGTGAACACTGAAGCTTTCTTT
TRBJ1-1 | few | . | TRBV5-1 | CASSSEGADTEAFF | TGCGCCAGCAGCTCAGAGGGTGCGGACACTGAAGCTTTCTTT
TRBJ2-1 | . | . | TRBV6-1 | CAGRRDGLSYNEQFF | TGTGCCGGGAGGAGAGACGGGCTCTCCTACAATGAGCAGTTCTTC
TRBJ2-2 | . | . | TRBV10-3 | CAIKEGENTGELFF | TGTGCCATCAAGGAAGGAGAGAACACCGGGGAGCTGTTTTTT
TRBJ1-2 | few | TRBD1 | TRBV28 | CASSLRDRDSYGYTF | TGTGCCAGCAGCCTCCGGGACAGGGACTCCTATGGCTACACCTTC
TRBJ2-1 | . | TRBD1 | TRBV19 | CASRRDRGYEQFF | TGTGCCAGTAGGAGGGACAGGGGCTATGAGCAGTTCTTC
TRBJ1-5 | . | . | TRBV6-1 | CASSDWGDSNQPQHF | TGTGCCAGCAGTGATTGGGGGGATAGCAATCAGCCCCAGCATTTT
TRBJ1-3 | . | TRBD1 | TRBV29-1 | CSVTGDSGNTIYF | TGCAGCGTAACAGGGGACTCTGGAAACACCATATATTTT
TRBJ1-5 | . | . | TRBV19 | CASSISQGAQPQHF | TGTGCCAGTAGCATCTCACAGGGTGCTCAGCCCCAGCATTTT
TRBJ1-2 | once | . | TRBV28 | CASSSGVSDGYTF | TGTGCCAGCAGTTCCGGGGTTTCGGATGGCTACACCTTC
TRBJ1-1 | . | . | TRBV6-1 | CASSERDVAFF | TGTGCCAGCAGTGAGCGGGACGTGGCTTTCTTT
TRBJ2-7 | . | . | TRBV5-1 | CASSLEDRLYEQYF | TGCGCCAGCAGCTTGGAGGACAGACTTTACGAGCAGTACTTC
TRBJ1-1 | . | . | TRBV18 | CASSPKDIEAFF | TGTGCCAGCTCACCAAAGGACATTGAAGCTTTCTTT
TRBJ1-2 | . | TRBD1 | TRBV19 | CASTGTGFDYGYTF | TGTGCCAGTACAGGGACAGGGTTCGACTATGGCTACACCTTC
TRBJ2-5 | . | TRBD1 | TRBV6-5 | CASSPGQVTGTQYF | TGTGCCAGCAGCCCGGGACAGGTGACGGGGACCCAGTACTTC
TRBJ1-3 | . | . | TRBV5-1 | CASSLDSGNTIYF | TGCGCCAGCAGCTTAGACAGTGGAAACACCATATATTTT
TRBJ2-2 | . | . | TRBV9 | CASSVINTGELFF | TGTGCCAGCAGCGTAATAAACACCGGGGAGCTGTTTTTT
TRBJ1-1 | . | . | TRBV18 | CASSPDSTEAFF | TGTGCCAGCTCCCCGGACAGCACTGAAGCTTTCTTT
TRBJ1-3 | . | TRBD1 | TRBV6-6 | CASTDRGGKGNTIYF | TGTGCCAGCACCGACAGGGGAGGAAAAGGAAACACCATATATTTT
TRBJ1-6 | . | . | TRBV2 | CASSWNGGDSPLHF | TGTGCCAGCAGTTGGAATGGGGGGGATTCACCCCTCCACTTT
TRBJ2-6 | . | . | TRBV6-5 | CASKPLASGANVLTF | TGTGCCAGCAAACCACTAGCTTCTGGGGCCAACGTCCTGACTTTC
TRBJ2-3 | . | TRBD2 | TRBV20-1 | CSTSGGIGYF | TGCAGTACTAGCGGGGGGATCGGGTATTTT
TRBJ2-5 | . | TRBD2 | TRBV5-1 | CASSLVGSGGRETQYF | TGCGCCAGCAGCTTGGTTGGTAGCGGGGGACGGGAGACCCAGTACTTC
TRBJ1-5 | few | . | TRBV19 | CASSPTGGRAYQPQHF | TGTGCCAGTAGCCCCACCGGTGGGAGAGCTTATCAGCCCCAGCATTTT
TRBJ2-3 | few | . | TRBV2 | CASSPGLPTDTQYF | TGTGCCAGCAGTCCCGGACTACCCACAGATACGCAGTATTTT
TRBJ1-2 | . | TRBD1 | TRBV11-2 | CASSWDRVRVDGYTF | TGTGCCAGCAGCTGGGACAGGGTACGGGTTGATGGCTACACCTTC
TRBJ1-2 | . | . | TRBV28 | CASRPRGYGYTF | TGTGCCAGCAGACCTCGAGGTTATGGCTACACCTTC
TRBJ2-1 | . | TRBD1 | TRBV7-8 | CASSFRQGLVNNEQFF | TGTGCCAGCAGCTTCCGACAGGGTCTGGTAAACAATGAGCAGTTCTTC
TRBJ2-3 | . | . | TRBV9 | CASSVDREGDTQYF | TGTGCCAGCAGCGTAGACAGGGAGGGGGATACGCAGTATTTT
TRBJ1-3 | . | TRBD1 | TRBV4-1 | CASSQVGQGGNTIYF | TGCGCCAGCAGCCAAGTAGGACAGGGAGGAAACACCATATATTTT
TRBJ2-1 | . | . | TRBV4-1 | CASSQDPGAFSSYNEQFF | TGCGCCAGCAGCCAAGATCCAGGGGCCTTTAGCTCCTACAATGAGCAGTTCTTC
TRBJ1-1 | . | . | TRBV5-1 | CASSLNTFNTEAFF | TGCGCCAGCAGCTTGAATACATTCAACACTGAAGCTTTCTTT
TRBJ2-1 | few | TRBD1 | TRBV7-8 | CASSRRGSGGAGYNEQFF | TGTGCCAGCAGCCGCCGCGGCTCAGGGGGCGCAGGCTACAATGAGCAGTTCTTC
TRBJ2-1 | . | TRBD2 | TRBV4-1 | CASSQDPAGGRNEQFF | TGCGCCAGCAGCCAAGATCCGGCGGGGGGGCGGAATGAGCAGTTCTTC
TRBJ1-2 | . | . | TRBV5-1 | CASSLAGRSGYTF | TGCGCCAGCAGCTTGGCAGGGAGGAGTGGCTACACCTTC
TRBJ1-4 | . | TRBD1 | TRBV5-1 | CASSLQGNEKLFF | TGCGCCAGCAGCTTACAGGGGAACGAAAAACTGTTTTTT
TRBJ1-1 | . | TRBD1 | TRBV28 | CASTLTGTGAEAFF | TGTGCCAGCACCCTCACCGGGACAGGGGCTGAAGCTTTCTTT
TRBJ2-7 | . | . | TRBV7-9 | CASSFKGPTYEQYF | TGTGCCAGCAGCTTTAAGGGGCCCACCTACGAGCAGTACTTC
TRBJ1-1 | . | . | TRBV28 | CASSTPWEGNTEAFF | TGTGCCAGCAGTACGCCCTGGGAGGGGAACACTGAAGCTTTCTTT
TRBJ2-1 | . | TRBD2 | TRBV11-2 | CASSLGARLAGDEQFF | TGTGCCAGCAGTCTAGGGGCTCGGCTAGCGGGGGATGAGCAGTTCTTC
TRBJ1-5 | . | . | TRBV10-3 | CAISAQTGDSNQPQHF | TGTGCCATCAGTGCCCAGACAGGAGATAGCAATCAGCCCCAGCATTTT
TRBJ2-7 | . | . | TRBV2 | CASTLDRYYEQYF | TGTGCCAGCACTTTAGACAGATACTACGAGCAGTACTTC
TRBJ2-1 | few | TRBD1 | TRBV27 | CASSLRDRPYNEQFF | TGTGCCAGCAGCCTCCGGGACAGGCCTTACAATGAGCAGTTCTTC
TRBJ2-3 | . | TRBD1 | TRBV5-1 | CASATGTGGDTQYF | TGCGCCAGCGCCACTGGGACAGGTGGGGATACGCAGTATTTT
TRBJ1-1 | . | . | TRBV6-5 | CASTTAGVNTEAFF | TGTGCCAGCACCACCGCGGGGGTGAACACTGAAGCTTTCTTT
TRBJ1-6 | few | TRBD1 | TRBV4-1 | CASSHPGQGYSPLHF | TGCGCCAGCAGCCATCCGGGACAGGGGTATTCACCCCTCCACTTT
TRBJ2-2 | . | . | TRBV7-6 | CASSLLPFNTGELFF | TGTGCCAGCAGCTTACTTCCCTTTAACACCGGGGAGCTGTTTTTT
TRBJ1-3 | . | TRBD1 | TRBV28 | CASGSRGSGNTIYF | TGTGCCAGCGGGTCCAGGGGGTCTGGAAACACCATATATTTT
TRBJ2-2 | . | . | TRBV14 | CASSQVRGAGNTGELFF | TGTGCCAGCAGCCAAGTCCGGGGAGCGGGGAACACCGGGGAGCTGTTTTTT
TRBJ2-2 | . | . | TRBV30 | CAWSNGVGELFF | TGTGCCTGGAGTAACGGGGTGGGGGAGCTGTTTTTT